This T cell receptor beta chain originates from a study of cytomegalovirus exposure and HLA in healthy donors. The CDR3 has 17 residues. Germline loops: CDR1 LGHNT, CDR2 FRNRAP. Trimming removed 2 bases from V and 1 base from J, with 17 bases in between. Concerning this clone: Its specificity is not known.

The study's findings and limits: Analyzed later, most CMV-associated TCR beta chains appeared HLA-restricted. Per a later analysis, HLA-associated TCR beta chains showed more clonal expansion than other, equally common TCR beta chains.

PCR used 60 Vbeta primers and 13 Jbeta primers. The authors' processing: A later analysis counted about 80 million unique TCR beta chains, 9.5 million to 13 million shared. Assay: immunoSEQ multiplex PCR; the TCRdb copy retains only in-frame clones and omits some. That table supplies the V and J calls and clone size; D and trimming were determined from the DNA. Of over 150,000 clones in the sample, over 70% were seen once. The source material was PBMCs. The clonotype comes from a boy between 2 and 10 years old in good health and CMV-seronegative. The V gene is TRBV12-5, the J gene TRBJ1-1, with a weak D call TRBD1 (5 bases). Here the CDR3 reads CASGLTNQRQRNTEAFF. The DNA of the CDR3 is TGTGCTAGTGGTTTGACAAACCAGAGACAGCGGAACACTGAAGCTTTCTTT.